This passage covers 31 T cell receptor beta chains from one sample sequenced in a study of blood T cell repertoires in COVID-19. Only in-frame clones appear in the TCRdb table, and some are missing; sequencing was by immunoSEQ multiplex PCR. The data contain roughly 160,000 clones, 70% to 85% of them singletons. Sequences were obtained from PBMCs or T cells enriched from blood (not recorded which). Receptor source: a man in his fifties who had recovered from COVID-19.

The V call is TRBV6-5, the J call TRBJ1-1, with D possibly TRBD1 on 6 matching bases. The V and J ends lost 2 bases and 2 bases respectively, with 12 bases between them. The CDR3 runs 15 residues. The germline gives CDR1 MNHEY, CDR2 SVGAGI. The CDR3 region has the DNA TGTGCCAGCAGTTACCGAGGACAGATAAACACTGAAGCTTTCTTT. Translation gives CASSYRGQINTEAFF.

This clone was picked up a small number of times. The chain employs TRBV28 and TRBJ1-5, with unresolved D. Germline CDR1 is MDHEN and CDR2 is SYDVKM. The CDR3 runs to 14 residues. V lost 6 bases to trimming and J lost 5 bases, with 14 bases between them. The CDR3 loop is CASRTPEVHQPQHF. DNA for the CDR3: TGTGCCAGCAGGACCCCAGAGGTTCATCAGCCCCAGCATTTT.

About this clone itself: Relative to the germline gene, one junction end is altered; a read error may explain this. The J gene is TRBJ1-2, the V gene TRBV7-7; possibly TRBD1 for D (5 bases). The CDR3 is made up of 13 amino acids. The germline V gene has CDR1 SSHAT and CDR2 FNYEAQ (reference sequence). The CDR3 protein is CASSPLGGKGYTF. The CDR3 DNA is TGTGCTAGCAGCCCACTGGGGGGTAAAGGCTACACCTTC.

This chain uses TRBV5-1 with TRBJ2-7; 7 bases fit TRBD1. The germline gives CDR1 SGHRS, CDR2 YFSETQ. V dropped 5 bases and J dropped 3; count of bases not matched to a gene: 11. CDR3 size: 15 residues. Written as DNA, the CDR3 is TGCGCCAGCAGAAAGGGACAGACCCAAAGCTACGAGCAGTACTTC. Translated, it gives CASRKGQTQSYEQYF.

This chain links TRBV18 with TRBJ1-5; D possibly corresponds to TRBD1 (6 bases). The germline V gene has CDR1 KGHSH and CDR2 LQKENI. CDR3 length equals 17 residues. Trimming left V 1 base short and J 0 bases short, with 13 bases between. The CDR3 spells CASSPLRTVNSNQPQHF. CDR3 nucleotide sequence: TGTGCCAGCTCACCACTTCGGACAGTCAATAGCAATCAGCCCCAGCATTTT.

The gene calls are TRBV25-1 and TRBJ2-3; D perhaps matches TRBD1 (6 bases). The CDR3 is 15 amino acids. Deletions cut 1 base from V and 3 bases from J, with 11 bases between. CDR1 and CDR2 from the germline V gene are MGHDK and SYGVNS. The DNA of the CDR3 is TGTGCCAGCAGTGAATGGGGGCGCGGTACAGATACGCAGTATTTT. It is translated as CASSEWGRGTDTQYF.

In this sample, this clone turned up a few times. The CDR3 DNA reads as TGTGCCAGCAGCTCTTCTCTCGGACTAGCGGGGGGAGAAACCGGGGAGCTGTTTTTT. It is translated as CASSSSLGLAGGETGELFF. The chain links TRBV11-2 to TRBJ2-2, with TRBD2 identical over 14 bases. The CDR3 has 19 residues. CDR1 and CDR2 (germline): SGHAT, FQNNGV. The V gene end was trimmed by 4 bases and the J gene end by 5 bases; junction bases not matched to a gene: 12. The variable domain in full, with the rest retrieved from reference TRBV11-2 and TRBJ2-2, is EAGVAQSPRYKIIEKRQSVAFWCNPISGHATLYWYQQILGQGPKLLIQFQNNGVVDDSQLPKDRFSAERLKGVDSTLKIQPAKLEDSAVYLCASSSSLGLAGGETGELFFGEGSRLTVL.

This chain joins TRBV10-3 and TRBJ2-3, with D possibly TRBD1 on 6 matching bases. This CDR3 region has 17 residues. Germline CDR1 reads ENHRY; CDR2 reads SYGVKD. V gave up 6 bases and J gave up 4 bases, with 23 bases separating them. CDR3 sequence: CAISPGAVRGRADTQYF. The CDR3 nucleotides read TGTGCCATCAGCCCCGGGGCCGTCAGGGGTCGAGCAGATACGCAGTATTTT.

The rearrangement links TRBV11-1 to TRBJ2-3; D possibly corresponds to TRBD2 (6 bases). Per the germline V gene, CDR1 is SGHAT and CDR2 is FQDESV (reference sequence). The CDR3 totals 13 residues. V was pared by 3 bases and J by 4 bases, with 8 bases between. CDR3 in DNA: TGTGCCAGCAGCTTGGACTATTCAGATACGCAGTATTTT. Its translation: CASSLDYSDTQYF.

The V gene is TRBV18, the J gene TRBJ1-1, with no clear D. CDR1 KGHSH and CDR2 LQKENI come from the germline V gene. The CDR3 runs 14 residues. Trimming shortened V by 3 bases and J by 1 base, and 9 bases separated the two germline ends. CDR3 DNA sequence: TGTGCCAGCTCACCGGGCTCCTGGAACACTGAAGCTTTCTTT. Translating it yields CASSPGSWNTEAFF.

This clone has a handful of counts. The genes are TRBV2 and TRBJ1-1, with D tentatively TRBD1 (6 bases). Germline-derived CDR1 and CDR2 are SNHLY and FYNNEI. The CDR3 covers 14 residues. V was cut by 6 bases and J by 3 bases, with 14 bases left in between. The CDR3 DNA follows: TGTGCCAGCAGGGGAGGGACAAGGGACACTGAAGCTTTCTTT. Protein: CASRGGTRDTEAFF.

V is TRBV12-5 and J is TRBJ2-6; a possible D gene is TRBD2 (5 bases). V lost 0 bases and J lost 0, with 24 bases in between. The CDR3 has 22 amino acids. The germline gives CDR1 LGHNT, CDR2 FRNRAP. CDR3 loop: CASGLVLIGRGSLGSGANVLTF. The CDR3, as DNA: TGTGCTAGTGGTTTGGTCCTTATTGGAAGAGGGAGCCTTGGCTCTGGGGCCAACGTCCTGACTTTC.

In DNA form, the CDR3 reads TGCAGCGCGGTGGAGGACACCGGGGAGCTGTTTTTT. Translation gives CSAVEDTGELFF. V usage is TRBV29-1 and J usage is TRBJ2-2; the D gene is possibly TRBD2 (5 bases). The germline V and J ends were trimmed by 7 bases and 3 bases, with 9 bases remaining between them. In germline, CDR1 is SQVTM, CDR2 ANQGSEA. The CDR3 runs to 12 residues.

CDR3 loop: CASRSEPGQGRETQYF. The CDR3 nucleotides are TGTGCCAGCAGGAGCGAACCGGGACAGGGGCGAGAGACCCAGTACTTC. The chain carries TRBV6-6 and TRBJ2-5; 10 bases fit TRBD1. The germline V gene encodes CDR1 MNHNY and CDR2 SVGAGI (reference sequence). Germline trimming cut 6 bases from V and 4 bases from J; bases unmatched to any gene: 11. The CDR3 length is 16 residues.

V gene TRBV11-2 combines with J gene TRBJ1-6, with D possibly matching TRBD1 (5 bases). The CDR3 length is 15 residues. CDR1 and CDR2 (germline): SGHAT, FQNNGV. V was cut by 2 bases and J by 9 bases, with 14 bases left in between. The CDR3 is CASSLNQGGSSPLHF. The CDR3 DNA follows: TGTGCCAGCAGCTTAAACCAGGGCGGAAGTTCACCCCTCCACTTT.

The CDR3 bases are TGTGCCAGCAGCTTAGACCTTACTAGCGGCGAGCAGTACTTC. This gives the protein CASSLDLTSGEQYF. The chain uses TRBV11-3 and TRBJ2-7, with 8 bases identical to TRBD2. Germline values: CDR1 SGHNT, CDR2 YENEEA. J gave up 6 bases and V 0 bases, and 4 bases lay outside the gene matches. This CDR3 has 14 residues.

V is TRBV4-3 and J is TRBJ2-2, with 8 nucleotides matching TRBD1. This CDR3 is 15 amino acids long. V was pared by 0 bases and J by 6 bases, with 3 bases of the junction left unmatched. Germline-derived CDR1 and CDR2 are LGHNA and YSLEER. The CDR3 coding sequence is TGCGCCAGCAGCCAAGATTCCAGGGGGCCCGGGGAGCTGTTTTTT. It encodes CASSQDSRGPGELFF.

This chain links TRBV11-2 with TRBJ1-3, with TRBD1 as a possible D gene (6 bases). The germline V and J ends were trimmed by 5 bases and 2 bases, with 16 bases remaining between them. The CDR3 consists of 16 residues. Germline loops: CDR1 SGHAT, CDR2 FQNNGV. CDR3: CASSPGGTSPGNTIYF. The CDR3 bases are TGTGCCAGCAGCCCGGGAGGGACATCCCCTGGAAACACCATATATTTT. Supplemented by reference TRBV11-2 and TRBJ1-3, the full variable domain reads EAGVAQSPRYKIIEKRQSVAFWCNPISGHATLYWYQQILGQGPKLLIQFQNNGVVDDSQLPKDRFSAERLKGVDSTLKIQPAKLEDSAVYLCASSPGGTSPGNTIYFGEGSWLTVV.

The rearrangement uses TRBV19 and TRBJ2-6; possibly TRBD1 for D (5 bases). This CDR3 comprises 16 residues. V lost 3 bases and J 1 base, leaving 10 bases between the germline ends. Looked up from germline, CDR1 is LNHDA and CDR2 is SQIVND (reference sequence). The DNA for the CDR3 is TGTGCCAGTAGTATCAGGGAACTATCTGGGGCCAACGTCCTGACTTTC. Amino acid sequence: CASSIRELSGANVLTF. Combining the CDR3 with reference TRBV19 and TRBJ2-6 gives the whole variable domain DGGITQSPKYLFRKEGQNVTLSCEQNLNHDAMYWYRQDPGQGLRLIYYSQIVNDFQKGDIAEGYSVSREKKESFPLTVTSAQKNPTAFYLCASSIRELSGANVLTFGAGSRLTVL.

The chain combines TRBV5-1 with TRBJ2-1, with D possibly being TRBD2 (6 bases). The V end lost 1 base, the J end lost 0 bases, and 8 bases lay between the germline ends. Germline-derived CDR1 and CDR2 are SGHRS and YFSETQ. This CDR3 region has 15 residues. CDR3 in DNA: TGCGCCAGCAGCTTGACTAGCCGCTCCTACAATGAGCAGTTCTTC. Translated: CASSLTSRSYNEQFF.

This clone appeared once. The CDR3 here is CASSLAVIVSMNTEAFF. The DNA for the CDR3 is TGTGCCAGCAGCTTAGCCGTGATCGTCAGTATGAACACTGAAGCTTTCTTT. The genes are TRBV11-2 and TRBJ1-1; D gene ambiguous. V lost 1 base and J lost 0, with 15 bases in between. The CDR3 has 17 residues. Germline V gene lookup returns CDR1 SGHAT and CDR2 FQNNGV. Combining the CDR3 with reference TRBV11-2 and TRBJ1-1 gives the whole variable domain EAGVAQSPRYKIIEKRQSVAFWCNPISGHATLYWYQQILGQGPKLLIQFQNNGVVDDSQLPKDRFSAERLKGVDSTLKIQPAKLEDSAVYLCASSLAVIVSMNTEAFFGQGTRLTVV.

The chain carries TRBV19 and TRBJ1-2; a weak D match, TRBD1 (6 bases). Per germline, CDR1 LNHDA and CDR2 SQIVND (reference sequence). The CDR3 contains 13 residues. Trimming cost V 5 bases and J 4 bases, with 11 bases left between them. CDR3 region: CASSQGHVYGYTF. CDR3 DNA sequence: TGTGCCAGTAGTCAGGGGCACGTCTATGGCTACACCTTC. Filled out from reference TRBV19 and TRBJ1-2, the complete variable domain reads DGGITQSPKYLFRKEGQNVTLSCEQNLNHDAMYWYRQDPGQGLRLIYYSQIVNDFQKGDIAEGYSVSREKKESFPLTVTSAQKNPTAFYLCASSQGHVYGYTFGSGTRLTVV.

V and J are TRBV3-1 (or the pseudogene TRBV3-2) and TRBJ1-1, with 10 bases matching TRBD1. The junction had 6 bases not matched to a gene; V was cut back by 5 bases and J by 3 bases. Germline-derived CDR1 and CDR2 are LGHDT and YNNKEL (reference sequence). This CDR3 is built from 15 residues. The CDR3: CASSKGQGRYTEAFF. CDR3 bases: TGTGCCAGCAGCAAGGGACAGGGGCGCTACACTGAAGCTTTCTTT.

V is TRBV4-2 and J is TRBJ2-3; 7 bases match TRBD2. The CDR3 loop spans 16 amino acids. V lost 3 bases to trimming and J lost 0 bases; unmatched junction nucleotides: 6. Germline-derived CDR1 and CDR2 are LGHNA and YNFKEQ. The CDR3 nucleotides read TGTGCCAGCAGCCAGGGAGGGCGGCCCAGCACAGATACGCAGTATTTT. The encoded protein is CASSQGGRPSTDTQYF.

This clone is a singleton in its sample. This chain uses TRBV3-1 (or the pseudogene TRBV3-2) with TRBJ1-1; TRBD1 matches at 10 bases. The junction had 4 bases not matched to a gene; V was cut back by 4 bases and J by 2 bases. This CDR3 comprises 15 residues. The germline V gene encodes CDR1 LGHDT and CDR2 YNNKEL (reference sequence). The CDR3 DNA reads TGTGCCAGCAGCCCTAGGACAGGGGGTAACACTGAAGCTTTCTTT. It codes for CASSPRTGGNTEAFF.

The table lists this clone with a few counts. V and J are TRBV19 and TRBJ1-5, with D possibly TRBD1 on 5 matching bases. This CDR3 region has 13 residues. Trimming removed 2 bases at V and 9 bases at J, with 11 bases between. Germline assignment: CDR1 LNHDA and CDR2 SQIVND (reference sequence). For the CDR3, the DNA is TGTGCCAGTAGTATACCCGGGGGGAGGCCCCAGCATTTT. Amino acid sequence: CASSIPGGRPQHF.

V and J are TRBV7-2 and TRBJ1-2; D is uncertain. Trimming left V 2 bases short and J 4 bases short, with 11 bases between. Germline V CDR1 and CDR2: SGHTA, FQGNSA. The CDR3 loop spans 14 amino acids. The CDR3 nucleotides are TGTGCCAGCAGCTTAAGGCAGGAACGCTATGGCTACACCTTC. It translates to CASSLRQERYGYTF.

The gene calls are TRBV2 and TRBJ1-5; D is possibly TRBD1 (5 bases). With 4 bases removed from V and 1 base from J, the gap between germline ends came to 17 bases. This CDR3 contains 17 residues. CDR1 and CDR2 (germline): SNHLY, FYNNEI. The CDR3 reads CASSAAAQGRSNQPQHF. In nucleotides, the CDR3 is TGTGCCAGCAGTGCGGCAGCCCAGGGTCGGAGCAATCAGCCCCAGCATTTT.

The CDR3 DNA follows: TGTGCCAGCAGCTTAACCAGGGATCGGCGCGCAGATACGCAGTATTTT. Amino acid sequence: CASSLTRDRRADTQYF. The V call is TRBV7-3, the J call TRBJ2-3, with D perhaps matching TRBD1 (5 bases). The CDR3 length is 16 residues. The germline CDR1 and CDR2 sequences are SGHTA and FQGTGA. Between the trimmed V and J ends, which lost 0 bases and 4 bases, there was a span of 14 bases.

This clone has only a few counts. DNA for the CDR3: TGTGCCTGGACTGTAACAGGGGGGACTAACTATGGCTACACCTTC. Its translation is CAWTVTGGTNYGYTF. V gene TRBV30 combines with J gene TRBJ1-2; 8 bases line up with TRBD1. CDR3 size: 15 residues. Germline trimming cut 4 bases from V and 0 bases from J; bases unmatched to any gene: 7. CDR1 and CDR2 (germline): GTSNPN, SVGIG (reference sequence).

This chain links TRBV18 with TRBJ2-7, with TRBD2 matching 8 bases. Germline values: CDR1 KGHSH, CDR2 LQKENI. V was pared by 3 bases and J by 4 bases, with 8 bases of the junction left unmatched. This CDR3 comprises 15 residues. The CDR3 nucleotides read TGTGCCAGCTCACCTGGAGCGGGGGCGCGATACGAGCAGTACTTC. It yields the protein CASSPGAGARYEQYF.